This T cell receptor beta chain was identified during a study of blood T cells in healthy people across ages. This clonotype was detected a few times. Combining a sample-barcoded 5' primer with a J-beta primer mix, a second PCR ran for 7 to 11 cycles. TCRdb re-called the 5' RACE reads with MiXCR, one entry per CDR3 protein. This table holds about 970,000 distinct CDR3 sequences, roughly half found once. J gave up 9 bases and V 6 bases, and 12 bases lay outside the gene matches. CDR3 length: 15 residues. Germline-derived CDR1 and CDR2 are MDHEN and SYDVKM. The J gene is TRBJ2-1, the V gene TRBV28; TRBD2 agrees at 9 bases. This sequence was found in a woman aged 60-75 years in good health. Sample: blood. The CDR3 DNA reads as TGTGCCAGCAGAAAGACTAGCGGCCCGACGGGTGAGCAGTTCTTC. Translation: CASRKTSGPTGEQFF.